The sequence of this T cell receptor (beta chain) was determined in a study of cytomegalovirus exposure and HLA in healthy donors. Study-wide results and caveats: The authors considered a cluster of highly shared sequence variants likely to be a sequencing artifact.

The PCR employed 60 Vbeta primers together with 13 Jbeta primers. Measured with immunoSEQ multiplex PCR; TCRdb has only the in-frame clones, and not every one. The sample shows around 160,000 clones, roughly 77% of them seen only once. Regarding this clone: Its antigen is as yet unknown.

Regarding donors, all were healthy bone marrow donors. The CDR3 extends over 16 amino acids. V shed 1 base, J shed 4 bases, and the junction held 7 bases outside the gene matches. Germline V gene data show CDR1 as SGHNT and CDR2 as YYREEE (reference sequence). Sequences were obtained from PBMCs. The chain couples TRBV5-4 to TRBJ2-5; 10 bases are a match to TRBD1. The receptor's source is a woman aged 40 to 50 in good health and CMV-seropositive. The CDR3, as DNA: TGTGCCAGCAGCTTGTGGGGGACAGGGGAACGAGAGACCCAGTACTTC. Its protein is CASSLWGTGERETQYF. Together with reference TRBV5-4 and TRBJ2-5, the CDR3 gives the full variable domain: ETGVTQSPTHLIKTRGQQVTLRCSSQSGHNTVSWYQQALGQGPQFIFQYYREEENGRGNFPPRFSGLQFPNYSSELNVNALELDDSALYLCASSLWGTGERETQYFGPGTRLLVL.